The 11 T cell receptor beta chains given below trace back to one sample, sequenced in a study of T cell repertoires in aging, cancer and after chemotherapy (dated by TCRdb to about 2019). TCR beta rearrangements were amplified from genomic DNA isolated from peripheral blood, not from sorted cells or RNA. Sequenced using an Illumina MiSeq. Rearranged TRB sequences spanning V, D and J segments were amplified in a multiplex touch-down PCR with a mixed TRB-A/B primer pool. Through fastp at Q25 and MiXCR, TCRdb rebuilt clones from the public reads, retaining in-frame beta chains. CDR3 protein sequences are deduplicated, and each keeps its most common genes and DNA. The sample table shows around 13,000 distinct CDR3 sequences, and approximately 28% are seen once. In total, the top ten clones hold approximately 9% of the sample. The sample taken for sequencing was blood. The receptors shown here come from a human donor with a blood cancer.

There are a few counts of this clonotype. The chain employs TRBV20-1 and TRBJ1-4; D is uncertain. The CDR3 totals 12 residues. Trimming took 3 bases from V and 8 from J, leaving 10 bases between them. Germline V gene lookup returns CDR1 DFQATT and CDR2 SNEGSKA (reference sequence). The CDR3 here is CSARGRGEKLFF. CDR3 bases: TGCAGTGCTAGGGGCAGAGGAGAAAAACTGTTTTTT.

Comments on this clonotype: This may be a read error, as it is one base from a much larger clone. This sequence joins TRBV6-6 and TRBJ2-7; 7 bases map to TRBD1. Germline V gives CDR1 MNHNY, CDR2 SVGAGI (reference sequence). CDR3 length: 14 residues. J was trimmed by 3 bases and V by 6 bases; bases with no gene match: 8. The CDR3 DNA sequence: TGTGCCAGCAGGGGACAGTGGACCCACTACGAGCAGTACGTC. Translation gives CASRGQWTHYEQYV.

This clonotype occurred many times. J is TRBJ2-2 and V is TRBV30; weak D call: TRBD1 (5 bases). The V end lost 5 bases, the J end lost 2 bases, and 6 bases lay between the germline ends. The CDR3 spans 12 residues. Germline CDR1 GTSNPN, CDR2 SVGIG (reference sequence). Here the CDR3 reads CAWQGNTGELFF. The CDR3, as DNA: TGTGCCTGGCAGGGAAACACCGGGGAGCTGTTTTTT.

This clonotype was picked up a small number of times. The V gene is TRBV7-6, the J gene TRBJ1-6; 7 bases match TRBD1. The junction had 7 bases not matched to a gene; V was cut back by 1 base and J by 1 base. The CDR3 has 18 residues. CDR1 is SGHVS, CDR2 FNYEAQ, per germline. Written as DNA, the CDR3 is TGTGCCAGCAGCTTAGAGCAGGGGGGCTGGTCCTATAATTCACCCCTCCACTTT. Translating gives CASSLEQGGWSYNSPLHF.

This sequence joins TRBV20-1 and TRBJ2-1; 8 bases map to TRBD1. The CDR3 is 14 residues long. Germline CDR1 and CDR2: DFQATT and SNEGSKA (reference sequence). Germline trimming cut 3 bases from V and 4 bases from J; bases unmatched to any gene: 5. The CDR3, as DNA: TGCAGTGCTAGCGCTGACAGGGGATACAATGAGCAGTTCTTC. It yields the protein CSASADRGYNEQFF.

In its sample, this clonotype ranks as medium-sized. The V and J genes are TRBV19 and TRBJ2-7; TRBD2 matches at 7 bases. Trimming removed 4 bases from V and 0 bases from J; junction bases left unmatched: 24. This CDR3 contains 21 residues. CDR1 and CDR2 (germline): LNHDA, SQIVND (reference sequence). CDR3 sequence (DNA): TGTGCCAGTAGTACCGATCAACCCGGGAGGACCGCACCACTAAGCTCCTACGAGCAGTACGTC. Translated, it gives CASSTDQPGRTAPLSSYEQYV.

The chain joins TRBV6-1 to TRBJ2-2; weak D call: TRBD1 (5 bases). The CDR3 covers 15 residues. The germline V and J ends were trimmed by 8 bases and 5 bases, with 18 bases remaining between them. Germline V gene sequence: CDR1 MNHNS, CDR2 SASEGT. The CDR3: CASGNQGIVTGELFF. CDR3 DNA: TGTGCCAGCGGTAACCAGGGAATTGTGACCGGGGAGCTGTTTTTT.

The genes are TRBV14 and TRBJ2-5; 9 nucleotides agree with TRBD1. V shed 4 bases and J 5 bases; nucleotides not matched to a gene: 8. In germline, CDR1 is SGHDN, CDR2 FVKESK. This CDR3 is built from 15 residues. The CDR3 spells CASSPKQGAWETQYF. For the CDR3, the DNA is TGTGCCAGCAGCCCTAAACAGGGGGCATGGGAGACCCAGTACTTC.

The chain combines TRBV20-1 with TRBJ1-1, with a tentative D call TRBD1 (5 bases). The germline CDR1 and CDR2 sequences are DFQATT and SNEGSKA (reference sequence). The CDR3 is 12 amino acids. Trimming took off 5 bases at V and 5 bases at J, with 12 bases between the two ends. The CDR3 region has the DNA TGCAGTGCTCGGGGGAGAGGTACTGAAGCTTTCTTT. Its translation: CSARGRGTEAFF.

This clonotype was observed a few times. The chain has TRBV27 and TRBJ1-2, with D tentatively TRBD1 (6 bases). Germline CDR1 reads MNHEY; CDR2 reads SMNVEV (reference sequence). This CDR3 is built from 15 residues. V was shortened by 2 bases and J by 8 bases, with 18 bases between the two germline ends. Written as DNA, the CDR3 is TGTGCCAGCAGTTTAAAAGGGAGGGGGTCGCGGGGCTACACCTTC. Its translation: CASSLKGRGSRGYTF.

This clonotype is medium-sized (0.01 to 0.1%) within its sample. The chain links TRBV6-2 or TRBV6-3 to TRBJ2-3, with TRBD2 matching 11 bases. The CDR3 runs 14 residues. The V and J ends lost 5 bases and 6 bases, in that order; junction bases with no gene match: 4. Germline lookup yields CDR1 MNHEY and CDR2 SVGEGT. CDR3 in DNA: TGTGCCAGCAGTCAGGGACTAGCGGCGGATACGCAGTATTTT. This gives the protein CASSQGLAADTQYF.